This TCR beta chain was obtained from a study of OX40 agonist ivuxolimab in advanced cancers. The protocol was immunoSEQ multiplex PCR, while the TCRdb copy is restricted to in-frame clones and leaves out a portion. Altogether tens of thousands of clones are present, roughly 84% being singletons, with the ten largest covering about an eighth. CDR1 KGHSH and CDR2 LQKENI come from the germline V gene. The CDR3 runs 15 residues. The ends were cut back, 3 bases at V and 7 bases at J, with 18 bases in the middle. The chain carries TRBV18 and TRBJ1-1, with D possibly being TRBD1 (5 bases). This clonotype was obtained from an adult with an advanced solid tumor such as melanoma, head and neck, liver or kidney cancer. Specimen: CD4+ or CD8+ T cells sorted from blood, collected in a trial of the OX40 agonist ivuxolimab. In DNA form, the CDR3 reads TGTGCCAGCTCACCGAATCCCGGACAAAGCGGTGAAGCTTTCTTT. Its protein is CASSPNPGQSGEAFF.